This record concerns one TCR beta chain sequence. Its antigen remains unknown. The PCR made use of 60 Vbeta and 13 Jbeta primers. Measured with immunoSEQ multiplex PCR; TCRdb has only the in-frame clones, and not every one. The profile shows 85,000 to 90,000 clones, 75% to 90% of them singletons. This CDR3 spans 15 amino acids. With 6 bases clipped from V and 4 bases from J, the junction kept 11 bases outside the gene matches. Germline V gene lookup returns CDR1 SNHLY and CDR2 FYNNEI. This specimen comes from a study of cytomegalovirus exposure and HLA in healthy donors. Whole-study results and caveats: Sequencing likely produced, as an artifact, a cluster of highly shared sequence variants. A few V segments could not be told apart, such as TRBV6-2 and TRBV6-3, and were left out. Common viral pathogens (according to a later analysis) appeared linked to several of the most significant clusters.

The sample comprised PBMCs. The receptor was isolated from a man between 18 and 29 years old in good health and CMV-seronegative. The rearrangement joins TRBV2 to TRBJ1-1; 7 positions match TRBD1. CDR3 in amino acids: CASRETWSGGTEAFF. In nucleotides, the CDR3 is TGTGCCAGCAGGGAAACCTGGTCAGGGGGCACTGAAGCTTTCTTT.